This paragraph reports one TCR beta chain. Antigen: not known. The repertoire was sequenced with immunoSEQ multiplex PCR; TCRdb's copy has only in-frame clones and lacks some. The table has about 9,400 clones, 75% to 85% seen once. The source of the sample is a study of immune characteristics of hereditary and idiopathic chronic pancreatitis. Germline V gene data show CDR1 as LGHDT and CDR2 as YNNKEL (reference sequence). This CDR3 is 16 amino acids long. V was clipped by 6 bases and J by 6 bases, with 21 bases between them. Findings of the study overall: Hereditary and idiopathic cases differed in TRBV10, TRBV19, TRBV23 and TRBV5 usage. No patients had chronic pancreatitis due to alcohol use.

Patients having total pancreatectomy with islet autotransplantation provided the chronic pancreatitis pancreas tissue. Genomic DNA was extracted directly from bulk pancreas tissue without T cell sorting. The sequence was collected from a human donor with chronic pancreatitis. The chain links TRBV3-1 (or the pseudogene TRBV3-2) to TRBJ2-1; D may be TRBD2 (7 bases). The sample taken for sequencing was pancreas tissue with idiopathic chronic pancreatitis. The CDR3, as DNA: TGTGCCAGCAGTCACCGGAGGGGGGGTCGGTTCAATGAGCAGTTCTTC. Encoded protein: CASSHRRGGRFNEQFF.